There are many counts of the clone carrying this TCR beta chain. This sample is drawn from a study of blood T cell repertoires in COVID-19. Study overall: Italy, Spain and the United States were the sources of the convalescent and acute COVID-19 samples.

In the original processing: Using reference gene primer amplification, nucleated cell counts were estimated. The table came from immunoSEQ multiplex PCR; TCRdb's copy has only in-frame clones and leaves some out. Clonal size and the V and J genes are those of that table, whereas D and trimming came from the DNA. The data contain over 75,000 clones, 85% to 90% of them singletons. This CDR3 has 14 residues. Germline loops: CDR1 SGHAT, CDR2 FQNNGV. Trimming shortened V by 4 bases and J by 5 bases, and 14 bases separated the two germline ends. The chain has TRBV11-2 and TRBJ1-2, with D possibly TRBD1 on 6 matching bases. This receptor was taken from a human donor with active COVID-19. The donor label of this sample is uncertain. The sample comprised peripheral blood. CDR3 nucleotides: TGTGCCAGCAGCTGGGGGCCTTATTTATATGGCTACACCTTC. As protein: CASSWGPYLYGYTF.